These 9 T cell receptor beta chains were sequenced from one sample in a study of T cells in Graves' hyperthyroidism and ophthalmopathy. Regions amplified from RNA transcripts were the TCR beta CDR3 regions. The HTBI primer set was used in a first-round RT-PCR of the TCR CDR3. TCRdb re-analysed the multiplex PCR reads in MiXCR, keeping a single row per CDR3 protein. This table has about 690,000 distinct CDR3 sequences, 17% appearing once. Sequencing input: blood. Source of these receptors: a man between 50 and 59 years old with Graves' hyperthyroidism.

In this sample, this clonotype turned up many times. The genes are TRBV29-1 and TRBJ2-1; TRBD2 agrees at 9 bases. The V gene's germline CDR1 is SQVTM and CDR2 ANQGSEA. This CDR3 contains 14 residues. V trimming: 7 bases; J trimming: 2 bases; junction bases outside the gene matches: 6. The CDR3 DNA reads TGCAGCGCCGTTAGCGGGAGCCCCTACAATGAGCAGTTCTTC. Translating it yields CSAVSGSPYNEQFF.

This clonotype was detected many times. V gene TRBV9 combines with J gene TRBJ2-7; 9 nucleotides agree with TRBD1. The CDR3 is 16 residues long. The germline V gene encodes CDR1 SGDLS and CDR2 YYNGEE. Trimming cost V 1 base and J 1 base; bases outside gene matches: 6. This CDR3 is CASSVLGTGPSYEQYF. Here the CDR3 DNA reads TGTGCCAGCAGCGTATTAGGGACAGGGCCATCCTACGAGCAGTACTTC.

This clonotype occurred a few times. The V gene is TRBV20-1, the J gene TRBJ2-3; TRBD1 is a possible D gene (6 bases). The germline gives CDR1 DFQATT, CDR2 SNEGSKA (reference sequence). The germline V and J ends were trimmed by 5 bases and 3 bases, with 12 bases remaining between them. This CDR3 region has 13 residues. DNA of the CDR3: TGCAGTGCTCCGGCCGGGACAACAGATACGCAGTATTTT. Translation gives CSAPAGTTDTQYF.

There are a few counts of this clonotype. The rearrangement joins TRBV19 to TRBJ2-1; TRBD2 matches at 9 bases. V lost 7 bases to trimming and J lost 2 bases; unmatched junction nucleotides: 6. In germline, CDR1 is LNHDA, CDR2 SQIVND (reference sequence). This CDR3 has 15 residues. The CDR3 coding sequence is TGTGCCAGTACTAAAAGCGGGAGGACCTACAATGAGCAGTTCTTC. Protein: CASTKSGRTYNEQFF.

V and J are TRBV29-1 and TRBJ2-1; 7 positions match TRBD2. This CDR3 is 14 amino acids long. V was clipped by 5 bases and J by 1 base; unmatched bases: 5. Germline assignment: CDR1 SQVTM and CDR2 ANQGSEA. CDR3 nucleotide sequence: TGCAGCGTTTATACCGGGGGGTCCTACAATGAGCAGTTCTTC. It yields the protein CSVYTGGSYNEQFF.

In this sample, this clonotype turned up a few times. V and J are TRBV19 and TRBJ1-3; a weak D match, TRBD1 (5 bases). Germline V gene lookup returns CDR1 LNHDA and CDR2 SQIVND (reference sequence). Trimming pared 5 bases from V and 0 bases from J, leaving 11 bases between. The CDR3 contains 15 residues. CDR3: CASSWDGSSGNTIYF. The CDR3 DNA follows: TGTGCCAGTAGTTGGGACGGGAGCTCTGGAAACACCATATATTTT.

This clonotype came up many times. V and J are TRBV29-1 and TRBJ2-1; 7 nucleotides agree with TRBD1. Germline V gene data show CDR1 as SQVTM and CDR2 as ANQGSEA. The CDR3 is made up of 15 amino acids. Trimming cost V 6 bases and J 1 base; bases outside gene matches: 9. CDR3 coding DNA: TGCAGCGTACCGGACAGGAAGCGTTCCTACAATGAGCAGTTCTTC. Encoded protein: CSVPDRKRSYNEQFF.

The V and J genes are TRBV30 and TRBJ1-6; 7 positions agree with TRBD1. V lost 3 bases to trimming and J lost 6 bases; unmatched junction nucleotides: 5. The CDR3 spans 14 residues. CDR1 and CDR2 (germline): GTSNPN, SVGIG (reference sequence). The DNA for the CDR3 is TGTGCCTGGAGCGGGGGGACAGCTAATTCACCCCTCCACTTT. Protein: CAWSGGTANSPLHF. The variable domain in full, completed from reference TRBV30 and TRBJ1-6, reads SQTIHQWPATLVQPVGSPLSLECTVEGTSNPNLYWYRQAAGRGLQLLFYSVGIGQISSEVPQNLSASRPQDRQFILSSKKLLLSDSGFYLCAWSGGTANSPLHFGNGTRLTVT.

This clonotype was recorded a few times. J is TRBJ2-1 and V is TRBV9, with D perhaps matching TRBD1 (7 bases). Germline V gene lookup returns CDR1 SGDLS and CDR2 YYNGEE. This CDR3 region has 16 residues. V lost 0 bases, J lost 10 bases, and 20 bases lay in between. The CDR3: CASSVATGALANEQFF. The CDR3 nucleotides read TGTGCCAGCAGCGTAGCTACAGGGGCACTAGCAAACGAGCAGTTCTTC.